The 27 T cell receptor beta chains given below trace back to one sample, sequenced in a study of shared clonotypes between healthy human individuals. Libraries were prepared by immunoSEQ multiplex PCR; TCRdb keeps only in-frame clonotypes and omits some of them. Of over 950,000 clones listed, approximately 75% are singletons. Sequenced: memory CD4+ T cells from PBMCs. The subset: CD45RA-negative fraction. The receptors come from a young man in good health. Some clones in this sample may be carry-over from other donors' samples.

This chain joins TRBV5-5 and TRBJ2-6, with TRBD1 matching 7 bases. Trimming removed 0 bases from V and 1 base from J; junction bases left unmatched: 7. Germline loops: CDR1 SGHKS, CDR2 YYEKEE (reference sequence). The CDR3 spans 18 residues. The CDR3 is CASSLGQGRRSGANVLTF. For the CDR3, the DNA is TGTGCCAGCAGCTTGGGACAGGGCAGGAGGTCTGGGGCCAACGTCCTGACTTTC.

The CDR3 reads CASSIPLGGGSYEQYF. CDR3 nucleotides: TGCGCCAGCAGCATACCGTTAGGTGGTGGCTCCTACGAGCAGTACTTC. The chain uses TRBV5-1 and TRBJ2-7; no clear D gene. The V gene lost 4 bases and the J gene lost 0 bases, with 17 bases spanning the gap. The V gene's germline CDR1 is SGHRS and CDR2 YFSETQ. The CDR3 is 16 amino acids.

The chain recombines TRBV15 with TRBJ1-4; D not certain. The length of the CDR3 is 14 residues. V lost 3 bases and J lost 7, with 12 bases in between. CDR1 is LNHNV, CDR2 YYDKDF, per germline (reference sequence). CDR3 amino acids: CATSRAQRSEKLFF. The DNA of the CDR3 is TGTGCCACCAGCAGGGCACAAAGGAGTGAAAAACTGTTTTTT.

The chain is built from TRBV27 and TRBJ2-1; no clear D gene. The germline CDR1 and CDR2 sequences are MNHEY and SMNVEV (reference sequence). The CDR3 spans 15 residues. V was clipped by 6 bases and J by 2 bases, with 14 bases between them. The CDR3 region is CASSPGRAAYNEQFF. DNA of the CDR3: TGTGCCAGCAGCCCCGGACGGGCCGCCTACAATGAGCAGTTCTTC.

The chain is built from TRBV4-1 and TRBJ2-3; 11 nucleotides agree with TRBD2. V shed 0 bases and J 2 bases; nucleotides not matched to a gene: 10. The CDR3 runs 19 residues. Germline CDR1 MGHRA, CDR2 YSYEKL. CDR3 in amino acids: CASSQDPSGTSGYTDTQYF. CDR3 nucleotide sequence: TGCGCCAGCAGCCAAGACCCTTCCGGGACTAGCGGATACACAGATACGCAGTATTTT.

CDR3 DNA sequence: TGTGCCAGCAGCGAAACCCACCTAGGAGGGCAAGAGACCCAGTACTTC. Its protein product is CASSETHLGGQETQYF. The chain recombines TRBV13 with TRBJ2-5; D may be TRBD2 (6 bases). The CDR3 sequence is 16 residues long. Looked up from germline, CDR1 is PRHDT and CDR2 is FYEKMQ (reference sequence). The ends were cut back, 5 bases at V and 2 bases at J, with 18 bases in the middle.

This chain joins TRBV28 and TRBJ2-7; D not certain. Germline assignment: CDR1 MDHEN and CDR2 SYDVKM. The CDR3 runs to 16 residues. V lost 5 bases and J 4 bases, leaving 21 bases between the germline ends. The CDR3: CASSPLGRRGFYEQYF. The CDR3 nucleotides read TGTGCCAGCAGTCCCCTTGGCAGACGTGGGTTTTACGAGCAGTACTTC.

V usage is TRBV11-2 and J usage is TRBJ2-1; 8 positions match TRBD2. The CDR3 spans 15 residues. The J segment lost 8 bases and the V segment lost 3 bases, leaving 9 bases of the junction unmatched. In germline, CDR1 is SGHAT, CDR2 FQNNGV. The chain's CDR3 is CASSLRTSSFDEQFF. The CDR3 coding sequence is TGTGCCAGCAGCTTGAGGACTAGCTCGTTCGATGAGCAGTTCTTC.

The genes are TRBV4-3 and TRBJ2-3; TRBD2 agrees at 9 bases. The germline gives CDR1 LGHNA, CDR2 YSLEER. This CDR3 contains 15 residues. J lost 5 bases, V lost 7 bases, and 10 bases had no gene match. The DNA of the CDR3 is TGCGCCAGCACCCACGCGGCGGGAGGGAGAGATACGCAGTATTTT. Its translation: CASTHAAGGRDTQYF.

The genes are TRBV28 and TRBJ1-2, with D possibly matching TRBD1 (5 bases). From germline, CDR1 is MDHEN and CDR2 SYDVKM. V dropped 1 base and J dropped 2 bases, with 8 bases sitting between them. The CDR3 runs to 14 residues. CDR3: CASSLLHRNYGYTF. CDR3 in DNA: TGTGCCAGCAGTTTATTACACAGGAACTATGGCTACACCTTC.

As DNA, the CDR3 is TGCGCCAGCAGCTTGTCGGCGGTACCCACCTACGAGCAGTACTTC. Protein product: CASSLSAVPTYEQYF. This chain joins TRBV5-1 and TRBJ2-7; D is undetermined. V lost 1 base, J lost 2 bases, and 13 bases lay in between. Germline CDR1 SGHRS, CDR2 YFSETQ. The CDR3 has 15 residues.

V is TRBV25-1 and J is TRBJ2-3, with TRBD1 matching 9 bases. The germline V gene has CDR1 MGHDK and CDR2 SYGVNS. The CDR3 consists of 18 residues. With V trimmed by 2 bases and J by 1 base, 10 bases remained unmatched. For the CDR3, the DNA is TGTGCCAGCAGTGAAATCTACGGAAGGGACAGGGGCACAGATACGCAGTATTTT. It yields the protein CASSEIYGRDRGTDTQYF. Complete variable domain (other parts from reference TRBV25-1 and TRBJ2-3): EADIYQTPRYLVIGTGKKITLECSQTMGHDKMYWYQQDPGMELHLIHYSYGVNSTEKGDLSSESTVSRIRTEHFPLTLESARPSHTSQYLCASSEIYGRDRGTDTQYFGPGTRLTVL.

The rearrangement uses TRBV5-1 and TRBJ2-2; the D gene is possibly TRBD2 (6 bases). CDR1 is SGHRS, CDR2 YFSETQ, per germline. V was pared by 0 bases and J by 4 bases, with 10 bases between. The CDR3 is made up of 15 amino acids. This CDR3 is CASSLGGKGTGELFF. The CDR3 DNA sequence: TGCGCCAGCAGCTTGGGCGGGAAGGGCACCGGGGAGCTGTTTTTT.

This clone was detected only once. The rearrangement joins TRBV28 to TRBJ1-4, with D perhaps TRBD1 (6 bases). V lost 5 bases and J 8 bases, leaving 15 bases between the germline ends. Germline V gene sequence: CDR1 MDHEN, CDR2 SYDVKM. The CDR3 covers 14 residues. In DNA form, the CDR3 reads TGTGCCAGCAGTCCGACGAGGGGGTCGGAAAAACTGTTTTTT. It yields the protein CASSPTRGSEKLFF.

To note about this clone: It may be a read error: a sequence one base away is much more abundant. The sample holds other DNA sequences that translate to the same CDR3. The rearrangement uses TRBV28 and TRBJ1-2; 9 bases are a match to TRBD1. Germline loops: CDR1 MDHEN, CDR2 SYDVKM. CDR3 length: 14 residues. V shed 2 bases and J 2 bases; nucleotides not matched to a gene: 0. The CDR3 spells CASSLGTGNYGYTF. DNA for the CDR3: TGTGCCAGCAGTTTAGGGACAGGGAACTATGGCTACACCTTC.

The rearrangement joins TRBV18 to TRBJ2-7, with D possibly matching TRBD1 (5 bases). Trimming pared 1 base from V and 4 bases from J, leaving 14 bases between. Germline V gene sequence: CDR1 KGHSH, CDR2 LQKENI. This CDR3 is 15 amino acids long. DNA of the CDR3: TGTGCCAGCTCACCACTGGCAGGGTTTAAGTACGAGCAGTACTTC. This translates into CASSPLAGFKYEQYF.

The chain uses TRBV6-6 and TRBJ1-1, with TRBD1 matching 7 bases. The trim removed 6 bases at V and 11 bases at J, leaving 18 bases unmatched. The germline gives CDR1 MNHNY, CDR2 SVGAGI (reference sequence). The length of the CDR3 is 15 residues. CDR3 coding DNA: TGTGCCAGCAGCCTACCCCGACAGGGCGCGGTGGAGGCTTTCTTT. Its protein is CASSLPRQGAVEAFF.

The rearrangement uses TRBV2 and TRBJ1-2, with 11 bases matching TRBD1. Trimming took 8 bases from V and 6 from J; bases not matched to a gene: 8. The CDR3 spans 14 residues. Germline loops: CDR1 SNHLY, CDR2 FYNNEI. The CDR3 is CASVGTGGVNGYTF. CDR3 DNA sequence: TGTGCCAGCGTGGGGACAGGGGGAGTTAATGGCTACACCTTC.

On this clone itself: Other DNA sequences from this sample encode an identical CDR3 as well. This chain connects TRBV10-3 to TRBJ1-5; TRBD1 matches at 7 bases. Germline loops: CDR1 ENHRY, CDR2 SYGVKD. This CDR3 has 16 residues. The ends lost 0 bases at V and 6 bases at J; junction bases unmatched: 8. CDR3 residues: CAISESRTGGRQPQHF. The CDR3 nucleotides are TGTGCCATCAGTGAGTCCCGGACAGGAGGTCGTCAGCCCCAGCATTTT.

The CDR3 here is CASIRSANTGELFF. CDR3 DNA: TGTGCCAGCATTCGCTCCGCGAACACCGGGGAGCTGTTTTTT. The chain combines TRBV28 with TRBJ2-2; D ambiguous. CDR3 length: 14 residues. V was trimmed by 7 bases and J by 0 bases, leaving 9 bases between them. CDR1 and CDR2 from the germline V gene are MDHEN and SYDVKM.

The rearrangement joins TRBV18 to TRBJ1-2; D might be TRBD1 (6 bases). V shed 3 bases and J shed 8 bases, with 22 bases lying between them. This CDR3 has 16 residues. CDR1 and CDR2 (germline): KGHSH, LQKENI. This chain's CDR3 is CASSPPGARVEVGYTF. The CDR3 nucleotides are TGTGCCAGCTCACCCCCAGGGGCGAGGGTGGAAGTCGGCTACACCTTC.

This chain links TRBV28 with TRBJ2-6; tentatively, D is TRBD1 or TRBD2 (5 bases each). With 7 bases removed from V and 9 bases from J, the gap between germline ends came to 19 bases. Germline CDR1 and CDR2: MDHEN and SYDVKM. CDR3 length: 15 amino acids. The CDR3 reads CASTLGTPGFNVLTF. Here the CDR3 DNA reads TGTGCCAGCACCCTCGGGACCCCGGGGTTCAACGTCCTGACTTTC.

This clone has at least ten counts. The rearrangement joins TRBV10-3 to TRBJ2-7; 9 bases fit TRBD1. Germline V gene sequence: CDR1 ENHRY, CDR2 SYGVKD. Germline trimming cut 2 bases from V and 6 bases from J; bases unmatched to any gene: 5. The CDR3 covers 14 residues. The CDR3 sequence: CAISERTGECEQYF. CDR3 nucleotides: TGTGCCATCAGTGAGAGGACAGGGGAGTGCGAGCAGTACTTC.

The V and J genes are TRBV29-1 and TRBJ2-2; 7 nucleotides match TRBD2. This CDR3 is 13 amino acids long. Per the germline V gene, CDR1 is SQVTM and CDR2 is ANQGSEA. Losses at the gene ends were 4 bases for V and 6 bases for J; bases not matched to a gene: 5. DNA of the CDR3: TGCAGCGTTGCAGGGAGGGCGGCCGGGGAGCTGTTTTTT. It encodes CSVAGRAAGELFF.

The chain uses TRBV28 and TRBJ2-3, with 15 bases identical to TRBD2. J lost 6 bases, V lost 4 bases, and 5 bases had no gene match. The CDR3 extends over 16 amino acids. The germline V gene has CDR1 MDHEN and CDR2 SYDVKM. CDR3 in amino acids: CASSSSGTSGRDTQYF. The CDR3 DNA reads TGTGCCAGCAGTTCATCCGGGACTAGCGGGAGGGATACGCAGTATTTT.

Note on this clone: This specimen includes other DNA sequences encoding the same CDR3. The chain is built from TRBV19 and TRBJ2-5; D is unresolved. The CDR3 runs 12 residues. Germline V gene sequence: CDR1 LNHDA, CDR2 SQIVND (reference sequence). V lost 9 bases, J lost 2 bases, and 10 bases lay in between. CDR3 sequence: CASSDPQETQYF. CDR3 DNA sequence: TGTGCCAGCAGCGACCCGCAAGAGACCCAGTACTTC.

The gene calls are TRBV5-1 and TRBJ2-3, with a tentative D call TRBD1 (5 bases). V lost 0 bases and J lost 3, with 14 bases in between. Germline V CDR1 and CDR2: SGHRS, YFSETQ. The CDR3 consists of 16 residues. CDR3 nucleotides: TGCGCCAGCAGCTTGGCCTTTGATTCAGGGACAGATACGCAGTATTTT. Translating it yields CASSLAFDSGTDTQYF.